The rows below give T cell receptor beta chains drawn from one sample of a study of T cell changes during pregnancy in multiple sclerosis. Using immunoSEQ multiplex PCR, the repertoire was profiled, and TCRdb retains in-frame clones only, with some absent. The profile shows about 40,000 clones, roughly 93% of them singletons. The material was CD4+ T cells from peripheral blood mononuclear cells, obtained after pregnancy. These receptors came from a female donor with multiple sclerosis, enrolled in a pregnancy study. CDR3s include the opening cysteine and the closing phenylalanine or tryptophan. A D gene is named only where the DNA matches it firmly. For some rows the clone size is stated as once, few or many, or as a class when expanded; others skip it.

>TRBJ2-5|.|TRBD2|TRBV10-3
TGTGCCATCAGTGAGTCGGGGTCGCAGGGAGGGAAAGAGACCCAGTACTTC
CAISESGSQGGKETQYF
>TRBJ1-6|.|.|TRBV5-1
TGCGCCAGCAGCTTGGAGAAGGGGACACCCCTCCACTTT
CASSLEKGTPLHF
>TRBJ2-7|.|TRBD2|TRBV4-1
TGCGCCAGCAGCCGCAGCGGGGCTGGCGTTTACGAGCAGTACTTC
CASSRSGAGVYEQYF
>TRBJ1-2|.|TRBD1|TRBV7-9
TGTGCCAGCAGCCTCACCGCGACAGGGAATAGGGGCTACACCTTC
CASSLTATGNRGYTF
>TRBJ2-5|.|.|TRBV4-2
TGTGCCAGCAGCCAACAGGGGCAAGAGACCCAGTACTTC
CASSQQGQETQYF
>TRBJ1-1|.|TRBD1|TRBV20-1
TGCAGTGCTATAGGGACAGAGGGGGCTTTCTTT
CSAIGTEGAFF
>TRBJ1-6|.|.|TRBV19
TGTGCCAGTAGTAGGACTGGAAATTCACCCCTCCACTTT
CASSRTGNSPLHF
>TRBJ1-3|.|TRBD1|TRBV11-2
TGTGCCAGCAGCTGGGGACAGGGACATGGGGTACGGACTGGAAACACCATATATTTT
CASSWGQGHGVRTGNTIYF
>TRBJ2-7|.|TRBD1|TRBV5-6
TGTGCCAGCTCGCGGACAGGGCTCAACTACGAGCAGTACTTC
CASSRTGLNYEQYF
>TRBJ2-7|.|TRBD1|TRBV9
TGTGCCAGCAGCGTTGACAGGGGGGAATCCTACGAGCAGTACTTC
CASSVDRGESYEQYF
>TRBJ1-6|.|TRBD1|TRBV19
TGTGCCAGTAGTAAAACAGGGGAACGGTCACCCCTCCACTTT
CASSKTGERSPLHF
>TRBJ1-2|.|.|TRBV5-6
TGTGCCAGCAGCGTTGCCGGGTATGGCTATGGCTACACCTTC
CASSVAGYGYGYTF
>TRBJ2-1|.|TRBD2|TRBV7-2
TGTGCCAGCAGCCAACTAGCGGGGAGATACAATGAGCAGTTCTTC
CASSQLAGRYNEQFF
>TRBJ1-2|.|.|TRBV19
TGTGCCAGTAGGATATATGGACAGATTCAAACTGGGGGCTACACCTTC
CASRIYGQIQTGGYTF
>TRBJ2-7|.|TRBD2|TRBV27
TGTGCCAGCAGTTTCGTAGCGGGGACCTACGAGCAGTACTTC
CASSFVAGTYEQYF
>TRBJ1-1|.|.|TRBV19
TGTGCCAGTAGTACCCAGGGAACTACGAGGACTGAAGCTTTCTTT
CASSTQGTTRTEAFF
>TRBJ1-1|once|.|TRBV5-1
TGCGCCAGCAGCTTGGTAGCTGGCGTCATAGCTGAAGCTTTCTTT
CASSLVAGVIAEAFF
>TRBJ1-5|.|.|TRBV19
TGTGCCAGTACACGAGGTTATCAGCCCCAGCATTTT
CASTRGYQPQHF
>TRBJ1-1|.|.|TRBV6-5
TGTGCCAGCAGGTTAAGCACAGCTACTGAAGCTTTCTTT
CASRLSTATEAFF
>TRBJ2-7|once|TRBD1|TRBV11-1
TGTGCCAGCAGCCCAGGGACAGGGAAGGGGTACGAGCAGTACTTC
CASSPGTGKGYEQYF
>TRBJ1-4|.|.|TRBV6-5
TGTGCCAGCAGTTACTCGGGCCTTGAAAAACTGTTTTTT
CASSYSGLEKLFF
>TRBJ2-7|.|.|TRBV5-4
TGTGCCAGCAGCTTGACGGGGACCTACGAGCAGTACTTC
CASSLTGTYEQYF
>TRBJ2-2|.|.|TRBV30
TGTGCCTGGAGTGCGGGAACTCACACCGGGGAGCTGTTTTTT
CAWSAGTHTGELFF
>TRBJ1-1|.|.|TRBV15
TGTGCCACCAGCAGAGAGACAGTGAAGAACACTGAAGCTTTCTTT
CATSRETVKNTEAFF
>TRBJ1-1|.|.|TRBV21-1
TGTGCCAGCAGCAAAGGCGGGGGCGGTACTGAAGCTTTCTTT
CASSKGGGGTEAFF
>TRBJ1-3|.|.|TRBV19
TGTGCCACACTGGGCCGAGCTGGAAACACCATATATTTT
CATLGRAGNTIYF
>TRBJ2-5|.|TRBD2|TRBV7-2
TGTGCCAGCAGCTTGGGGACTAGCGGGGGGCCTTATGAGACCCAGTACTTC
CASSLGTSGGPYETQYF
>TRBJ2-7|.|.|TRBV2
TGTGCCAGCAGTACGGGTGCGGTCGAGCAGTACTTC
CASSTGAVEQYF
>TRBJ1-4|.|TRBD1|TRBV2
TGTGCCAGCAGGGCGGGACAGGGTGATGAAAAACTGTTTTTT
CASRAGQGDEKLFF
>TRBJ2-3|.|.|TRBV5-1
TGCGCCAGCGGGGCGGTGTTCGCTAGCACAGATACGCAGTATTTT
CASGAVFASTDTQYF
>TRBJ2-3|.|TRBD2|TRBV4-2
TGTGCCAGCAGCCAGAAAACCATAGCGGGGCCAGATACGCAGTATTTT
CASSQKTIAGPDTQYF
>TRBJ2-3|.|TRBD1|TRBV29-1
TGCAGCGTGGGACAGGCTATGGATACGCAGTATTTT
CSVGQAMDTQYF
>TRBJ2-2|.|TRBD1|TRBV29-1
TGCAGCGTCATTACAGGGGGGACCACCGGGGAGCTGTTTTTT
CSVITGGTTGELFF
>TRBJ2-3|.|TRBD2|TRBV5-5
TGTGCCAGCAGCTTGGCCCCCGCTAGCGGGAGCACAGATACGCAGTATTTT
CASSLAPASGSTDTQYF
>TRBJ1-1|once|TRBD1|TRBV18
TGTGCCAGCTCACCAATGGGACAGCACACTGAAGCTTTCTTT
CASSPMGQHTEAFF
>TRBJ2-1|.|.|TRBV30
TGTGCCTGTCCCCGGCAGGGGAACGACAATGAGCAGTTCTTC
CACPRQGNDNEQFF
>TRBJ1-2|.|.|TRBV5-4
TGTGCCAGCAGCCAGGACAGTTTAGGCTACACCTTC
CASSQDSLGYTF
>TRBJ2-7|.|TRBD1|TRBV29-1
TGCAGCGTTGAGGGAAGGGACAGGGTCCACGAGCAGTACTTC
CSVEGRDRVHEQYF
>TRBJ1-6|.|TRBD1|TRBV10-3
TGTGCCATCAGTGAGAGGGACAGGGATAATTCACCCCTCCACTTT
CAISERDRDNSPLHF
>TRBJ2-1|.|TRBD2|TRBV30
TGTGCCTGGAGTGTATTAGCTAGCGGGGACAATGAGCAGTTCTTC
CAWSVLASGDNEQFF
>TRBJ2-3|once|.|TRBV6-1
TGTGCCAGCAGGAGGGCAGATACGCAGTATTTT
CASRRADTQYF